One sample yielded the 18 T cell receptor beta chains listed below, sequenced in a study of identical twins. TCRdb re-derived calls from the 5' RACE reads in MiXCR, one entry per CDR3 protein. The sample includes about 500,000 distinct CDR3 sequences, over 11% of them seen just once. These same records also appear under a second study, on yellow fever vaccine responses in identical twins.

Sequencing was done on a sample of CD4+ T cells sorted from blood. Source of these receptors: a woman younger than 35 in good health.

The chain combines TRBV5-1 with TRBJ2-2, with 10 bases aligning to TRBD1. J was trimmed by 4 bases and V by 4 bases; bases with no gene match: 4. The CDR3 loop spans 15 amino acids. Germline loops: CDR1 SGHRS, CDR2 YFSETQ. CDR3 sequence reads: CASSPRQGATGELFF. The CDR3 region has the DNA TGCGCCAGCAGCCCCCGACAGGGGGCCACCGGGGAGCTGTTTTTT.

V and J are TRBV2 and TRBJ2-7; 9 nucleotides align to TRBD2. Per the germline V gene, CDR1 is SNHLY and CDR2 is FYNNEI. After removal of 5 bases from V and 3 bases from J, the junction contained 8 bases not matched to a gene. This CDR3 is built from 15 residues. CDR3 nucleotide sequence: TGTGCCAGCAGTCGAGATAGACTAGCGGACTACGAGCAGTACTTC. Translating gives CASSRDRLADYEQYF.

The V gene is TRBV18, the J gene TRBJ2-7; D gene unclear. Germline V lookup: CDR1 KGHSH, CDR2 LQKENI. CDR3 length: 13 amino acids. V was cut by 4 bases and J by 1 base, with 8 bases left in between. The CDR3 bases are TGTGCCAGCTCACATACTGTTTCCTACGAGCAGTACTTC. It encodes CASSHTVSYEQYF.

This clonotype was found many times. The gene calls are TRBV20-1 and TRBJ2-1; 7 bases are a match to TRBD2. Looked up from germline, CDR1 is DFQATT and CDR2 is SNEGSKA (reference sequence). The length of the CDR3 is 14 residues. J lost 9 bases, V lost 0 bases, and 8 bases had no gene match. The CDR3 loop is CSAREGGGPFEQFF. The CDR3 DNA reads as TGCAGTGCTAGAGAGGGGGGAGGGCCCTTTGAGCAGTTCTTC.

V usage is TRBV20-1 and J usage is TRBJ2-1, with 10 bases that match TRBD1. The CDR3 covers 18 residues. The trim removed 6 bases at V and 6 bases at J, leaving 20 bases unmatched. Germline V CDR1 and CDR2: DFQATT, SNEGSKA (reference sequence). DNA of the CDR3: TGCAGTGCCAATCCGGGACAGGGGAGGTCTAGCGGGCGCAATGAGCAGTTCTTC. This codes for CSANPGQGRSSGRNEQFF.

This chain joins TRBV25-1 and TRBJ2-7, with D possibly being TRBD2 (6 bases). The CDR3 is made up of 14 amino acids. Germline loops: CDR1 MGHDK, CDR2 SYGVNS. The V and J ends lost 3 bases and 4 bases respectively, with 13 bases between them. CDR3 nucleotides: TGTGCCAGCAGTGACAGTCCGGGGAGGTACGAGCAGTACTTC. This sequence encodes CASSDSPGRYEQYF.

This clonotype was seen a single time. The V gene is TRBV5-6, the J gene TRBJ2-7; possibly TRBD1 or TRBD2 for D (5 bases each). Trimming removed 4 bases at V and 3 bases at J, with 14 bases between. CDR1 and CDR2 from the germline V gene are SGHDT and YYEEEE. CDR3 length: 14 residues. CDR3 sequence (DNA): TGTGCCAGCAGCCGCGATATGGGGGTCTACGAGCAGTACTTC. Its translation is CASSRDMGVYEQYF.

The chain joins TRBV7-2 to TRBJ2-3; 8 positions agree with TRBD2. Germline V gene data show CDR1 as SGHTA and CDR2 as FQGNSA. Germline trimming cut 2 bases from V and 8 bases from J; bases unmatched to any gene: 6. The CDR3 is 14 amino acids. The DNA of the CDR3 is TGTGCCAGCAGCTTAAGGACTAGCTTATCTACGCAGTATTTT. It translates to CASSLRTSLSTQYF. Together with reference TRBV7-2 and TRBJ2-3, the CDR3 gives the full variable domain: GAGVSQSPSNKVTEKGKDVELRCDPISGHTALYWYRQSLGQGLEFLIYFQGNSAPDKSGLPSDRFSAERTGGSVSTLTIQRTQQEDSAVYLCASSLRTSLSTQYFGPGTRLTVL.

The V call is TRBV18, the J call TRBJ2-4; either TRBD1 or TRBD2 may fit D (6 bases each). The germline V gene has CDR1 KGHSH and CDR2 LQKENI. The V end lost 3 bases, the J end lost 2 bases, and 14 bases lay between the germline ends. The CDR3 length is 16 residues. This CDR3 reads CASSPGGDRTKNIQYF. The CDR3 DNA reads TGTGCCAGCTCACCGGGGGGCGACAGGACCAAAAACATTCAGTACTTC.

This clonotype was counted many times. The J gene is TRBJ2-7, the V gene TRBV12-3 or TRBV12-4; perhaps TRBD1 as D (5 bases). The CDR3 totals 15 residues. V was clipped by 3 bases and J by 2 bases, with 14 bases between them. As DNA, the CDR3 is TGTGCCAGCAGTTTTGGGGTTACAGGAACCTACGAGCAGTACTTC. This codes for CASSFGVTGTYEQYF.

The chain employs TRBV9 and TRBJ1-2; 8 positions match TRBD1. The CDR3 spans 14 residues. Trimming cost V 0 bases and J 2 bases; bases outside gene matches: 0. Germline V gene lookup returns CDR1 SGDLS and CDR2 YYNGEE. The CDR3 is CASSVGQGNYGYTF. The DNA of the CDR3 is TGTGCCAGCAGCGTAGGACAGGGGAACTATGGCTACACCTTC.

The gene calls are TRBV5-1 and TRBJ1-6; D call uncertain. The CDR3 totals 16 residues. Looked up from germline, CDR1 is SGHRS and CDR2 is YFSETQ. Trimming shortened V by 0 bases and J by 3 bases, and 10 bases separated the two germline ends. CDR3 sequence: CASSLEAGIYNSPLHF. In DNA form, the CDR3 reads TGCGCCAGCAGCTTGGAAGCGGGAATCTATAATTCACCCCTCCACTTT.

Here the CDR3 reads CSAPLAGGPNTGELFF. The CDR3 DNA reads TGCAGTGCCCCCCTGGCGGGAGGGCCGAACACCGGGGAGCTGTTTTTT. The chain joins TRBV20-1 to TRBJ2-2; 9 nucleotides match TRBD2. The CDR3 consists of 16 residues. Germline CDR1 and CDR2: DFQATT and SNEGSKA (reference sequence). After removal of 6 bases from V and 0 bases from J, the junction contained 8 bases not matched to a gene.

This rearrangement joins TRBV10-3 to TRBJ2-2; 10 nucleotides agree with TRBD1. Germline CDR1 reads ENHRY; CDR2 reads SYGVKD. The length of the CDR3 is 14 residues. After removal of 11 bases from V and 3 bases from J, the junction contained 6 bases not matched to a gene. This CDR3 is CAVGDRGDTGELFF. The CDR3 DNA reads TGTGCCGTAGGGGACAGGGGCGACACCGGGGAGCTGTTTTTT.

This clonotype was recorded at least ten times. The rearrangement uses TRBV4-1 and TRBJ1-6; maybe TRBD1 (5 bases). The CDR3 totals 16 residues. Deletions cut 1 base from V and 10 bases from J, with 17 bases between. Per the germline V gene, CDR1 is MGHRA and CDR2 is YSYEKL. CDR3 loop: CASSQGRARGGSPLHF. Written as DNA, the CDR3 is TGCGCCAGCAGCCAAGGAAGGGCGCGGGGGGGGTCACCCCTCCACTTT.

V gene TRBV20-1 combines with J gene TRBJ2-5; tentative D call: TRBD2 (7 bases). The CDR3 contains 13 residues. Deletions cut 6 bases from V and 9 bases from J, with 20 bases between. CDR1 is DFQATT, CDR2 SNEGSKA, per germline (reference sequence). The CDR3: CSAEYRGAPAQYF. DNA of the CDR3: TGCAGTGCGGAGTACCGGGGGGCCCCGGCCCAGTACTTC.

The chain carries TRBV7-8 and TRBJ2-7; the match to TRBD2 covers 10 bases. In germline, CDR1 is SGHVS, CDR2 FQNEAQ. The CDR3 runs 14 residues. Losses at the gene ends were 5 bases for V and 8 bases for J; bases not matched to a gene: 9. CDR3 loop: CASSIVPAGGQQYF. CDR3 coding DNA: TGTGCCAGCAGCATAGTACCAGCGGGGGGGCAGCAGTACTTC.

In its sample, this clonotype was seen a few times. CDR3: CASSYSGTGYEQYF. Written as DNA, the CDR3 is TGTGCCAGCAGTTACTCTGGGACAGGCTACGAGCAGTACTTC. V is TRBV6-5 and J is TRBJ2-7, with TRBD1 matching over 8 bases. The CDR3 has 14 residues. J gave up 3 bases and V 0 bases, and 1 base lay outside the gene matches. CDR1 is MNHEY, CDR2 SVGAGI, per germline.